Following are 25 T cell receptor beta chains from one sample sequenced in a study of shared clonotypes between healthy human individuals. Clones were sequenced by immunoSEQ multiplex PCR, and TCRdb holds only the in-frame ones, with some missing. The data hold around 200,000 clones, with around 63% observed a single time. The sequenced sample consisted of memory CD4+ T cells sorted from blood. Subset of the sample: CD45RA-negative fraction. Every receptor here comes from a man aged 25-45 years in good health.

This clone was detected only a few times. This chain connects TRBV19 to TRBJ2-1; TRBD2 matches at 16 bases. This CDR3 region has 15 residues. CDR1 and CDR2 (germline): LNHDA, SQIVND (reference sequence). Germline trimming cut 7 bases from V and 9 bases from J; bases unmatched to any gene: 6. The CDR3 bases are TGTGCCAGTATCGGGACTAGCGGGAGGGCCGGTGAGCAGTTCTTC. Translated: CASIGTSGRAGEQFF.

In its sample, this clone was seen a few times. Written as DNA, the CDR3 is TGTGCCAGCAGCCTCCAGGGAGGCTATGGCTACACCTTC. Its protein is CASSLQGGYGYTF. The V call is TRBV7-8, the J call TRBJ1-2, with a possible D match to TRBD1 (5 bases). The germline gives CDR1 SGHVS, CDR2 FQNEAQ. The ends were cut back, 5 bases at V and 4 bases at J, with 11 bases in the middle. This CDR3 is 13 amino acids long.

This sequence joins TRBV2 and TRBJ2-7, with 7 bases fitting TRBD2. The junction had 5 bases not matched to a gene; V was cut back by 6 bases and J by 0 bases. Germline loops: CDR1 SNHLY, CDR2 FYNNEI. The CDR3 length is 14 residues. The CDR3: CASRVAGSSYEQYF. The DNA for the CDR3 is TGTGCCAGCAGAGTAGCGGGTAGCTCCTACGAGCAGTACTTC.

The V call is TRBV5-6, the J call TRBJ2-1, with D perhaps TRBD1 (6 bases). V lost 0 bases and J lost 9, with 16 bases in between. Germline-derived CDR1 and CDR2 are SGHDT and YYEEEE. There are 15 residues in the CDR3. The CDR3 region is CASSLEIRQVSEQFF. The DNA of the CDR3 is TGTGCCAGCAGCTTGGAGATTCGACAGGTAAGTGAGCAGTTCTTC.

CDR3 loop: CASSSLGKYEKLFF. The DNA for the CDR3 is TGTGCCAGCAGCTCGCTGGGTAAGTATGAAAAACTGTTTTTT. The chain combines TRBV7-8 with TRBJ1-4; D remains ambiguous. Per germline, CDR1 SGHVS and CDR2 FQNEAQ. The CDR3 is made up of 14 amino acids. Trimming pared 4 bases from V and 6 bases from J, leaving 12 bases between.

The rearrangement joins TRBV2 to TRBJ2-1; 8 bases agree with TRBD1. V lost 6 bases and J lost 4; bases outside the gene matches: 8. The CDR3 has 15 residues. Germline loops: CDR1 SNHLY, CDR2 FYNNEI. The CDR3, as DNA: TGTGCCAGCAGGGACAGGGCGCACTATTACAATGAGCAGTTCTTC. This gives the protein CASRDRAHYYNEQFF.

This chain links TRBV10-1 with TRBJ1-5; no clear D. The CDR3 runs 13 residues. V was trimmed by 0 bases and J by 5 bases, leaving 5 bases between them. The germline gives CDR1 WNHNN, CDR2 SYGVQD (reference sequence). The CDR3 region is CASSESGHQPQHF. DNA for the CDR3: TGCGCCAGCAGTGAGTCAGGACATCAGCCCCAGCATTTT.

This clone has only a few counts. The chain uses TRBV4-3 and TRBJ1-4, with D possibly matching TRBD1 (5 bases). V lost 7 bases to trimming and J lost 4 bases, with 10 bases between them. The CDR3 totals 13 residues. From germline, CDR1 is LGHNA and CDR2 YSLEER. The CDR3: CASNRQYNEKLFF. The CDR3 DNA sequence: TGCGCCAGCAACAGACAGTATAATGAAAAACTGTTTTTT.

This sequence joins TRBV5-1 and TRBJ1-2; D is uncertain. Trimming took 4 bases from V and 0 from J, leaving 16 bases between them. CDR1 SGHRS and CDR2 YFSETQ come from the germline V gene. CDR3 length: 16 residues. The chain's CDR3 is CASSPEGFQANYGYTF. As DNA, the CDR3 is TGCGCCAGCAGCCCGGAGGGATTTCAAGCTAACTATGGCTACACCTTC.

This clone has just a few counts. The chain links TRBV5-1 to TRBJ1-2; D remains ambiguous. V gave up 4 bases and J gave up 8 bases, with 9 bases separating them. Germline V gives CDR1 SGHRS, CDR2 YFSETQ. This CDR3 has 11 amino acids. The CDR3 DNA is TGCGCCAGCAGCGGGCGGCAAGGCTACACCTTC. It codes for CASSGRQGYTF.

This clone was seen many times. This chain joins TRBV4-1 and TRBJ2-2; no clear D. Trimming cost V 3 bases and J 3 bases, with 8 bases left between them. This CDR3 has 14 amino acids. Germline V gene data show CDR1 as MGHRA and CDR2 as YSYEKL. CDR3 sequence: CASSHRSDTGELFF. In DNA, the CDR3 is TGCGCCAGCAGCCACCGGTCGGACACCGGGGAGCTGTTTTTT.

The chain uses TRBV25-1 and TRBJ2-4; TRBD1 aligns across 7 bases. Trimming took 6 bases from V and 2 from J; bases not matched to a gene: 4. CDR1 MGHDK and CDR2 SYGVNS come from the germline V gene. This CDR3 has 14 residues. The chain's CDR3 is CASRAQGTKNIQYF. DNA for the CDR3: TGTGCCAGCAGAGCACAGGGGACCAAAAACATTCAGTACTTC.

This clone was seen a handful of times. The chain has TRBV28 and TRBJ2-4, with D perhaps matching TRBD1 (6 bases). Germline-derived CDR1 and CDR2 are MDHEN and SYDVKM. V dropped 5 bases and J dropped 2 bases, with 13 bases sitting between them. CDR3 length: 15 residues. CDR3 sequence: CASSHRQVTKNIQYF. The CDR3 DNA sequence: TGTGCCAGCAGTCATCGACAGGTGACCAAAAACATTCAGTACTTC.

The genes are TRBV6-1 and TRBJ1-2; no clear D. Trimming pared 6 bases from V and 2 bases from J, leaving 4 bases between. The CDR3 has 11 amino acids. Germline V gene data show CDR1 as MNHNS and CDR2 as SASEGT. The CDR3: CASSPNYGYTF. The CDR3 nucleotides read TGTGCCAGCAGCCCAAACTATGGCTACACCTTC.

This sequence joins TRBV7-9 and TRBJ2-7; the D gene is possibly TRBD1 (6 bases). This CDR3 has 18 amino acids. Trimming stripped 2 bases from V and 0 bases from J, with 20 bases between. Germline V gene sequence: CDR1 SEHNR, CDR2 FQNEAQ (reference sequence). In DNA form, the CDR3 reads TGTGCCAGCAGCTTATTGCTGGGGGCGCGTTCTGGCTCCTACGAGCAGTACTTC. Protein product: CASSLLLGARSGSYEQYF.

The chain links TRBV13 to TRBJ2-1, with D tentatively TRBD2 (5 bases). This CDR3 is 11 amino acids long. From germline, CDR1 is PRHDT and CDR2 FYEKMQ (reference sequence). The V gene lost 6 bases and the J gene lost 9 bases, with 9 bases spanning the gap. The DNA of the CDR3 is TGTGCCAGCAGGTGGACTTCTGAGCAGTTCTTC. Protein: CASRWTSEQFF.

The chain combines TRBV4-3 with TRBJ2-5; D not certain. The CDR3 totals 14 residues. V was shortened by 1 base and J by 2 bases, with 8 bases between the two germline ends. Germline CDR1 is LGHNA and CDR2 is YSLEER. The CDR3 bases are TGCGCCAGCAGCCAAGGCCTGGGGCAAGAGACCCAGTACTTC. It is translated as CASSQGLGQETQYF.

The rearrangement uses TRBV6-4 and TRBJ1-1; TRBD1 aligns across 7 bases. There are 15 residues in the CDR3. J lost 1 base, V lost 6 bases, and 8 bases had no gene match. Germline values: CDR1 MRHNA, CDR2 SNTAGT. The CDR3 loop reads CASRGDSLRNTEAFF. The CDR3 region has the DNA TGTGCCAGCAGGGGGGACAGCTTGCGGAACACTGAAGCTTTCTTT.

The J gene is TRBJ2-1, the V gene TRBV10-3, with 8 nucleotides matching TRBD2. V trimming: 6 bases; J trimming: 0 bases; junction bases outside the gene matches: 10. The CDR3 is 17 amino acids. Germline loops: CDR1 ENHRY, CDR2 SYGVKD. The CDR3 DNA follows: TGTGCCATCAGCGGGACTAGTAACGGTGGCTCCTACAATGAGCAGTTCTTC. This sequence encodes CAISGTSNGGSYNEQFF.

This clone was observed a single time. The chain combines TRBV14 with TRBJ2-1, with D possibly TRBD2 on 5 matching bases. The germline V and J ends were trimmed by 1 base and 4 bases, with 11 bases remaining between them. The CDR3 spans 15 residues. CDR1 is SGHDN and CDR2 is FVKESK in the germline V gene. The CDR3 DNA sequence: TGTGCCAGCAGCCAAGGGCCGTTAGCGTACAATGAGCAGTTCTTC. It encodes CASSQGPLAYNEQFF.

On this clone itself: A much more abundant neighbour one base away suggests this may be a read error. At the DNA level, this CDR3 is encoded by other sequences in the same sample as well. The rearrangement links TRBV5-1 to TRBJ1-1, with TRBD1 as a possible D gene (6 bases). Germline values: CDR1 SGHRS, CDR2 YFSETQ. This CDR3 is built from 14 residues. V was pared by 4 bases and J by 1 base, with 11 bases between. CDR3 in amino acids: CASSPGQPNTEAFF. CDR3 nucleotide sequence: TGCGCCAGCAGCCCGGGACAACCGAACACTGAAGCTTTCTTT.

The gene calls are TRBV18 and TRBJ2-3, with TRBD2 matching over 9 bases. The germline CDR1 and CDR2 sequences are KGHSH and LQKENI. J lost 4 bases, V lost 5 bases, and 7 bases had no gene match. The CDR3 loop spans 15 amino acids. CDR3: CASSISGSLADTQYF. The CDR3 coding sequence is TGTGCCAGCTCAATTAGCGGGAGCCTCGCAGATACGCAGTATTTT. Based on the CDR3 plus reference TRBV18 and TRBJ2-3, the full variable domain is NAGVMQNPRHLVRRRGQEARLRCSPMKGHSHVYWYRQLPEEGLKFMVYLQKENIIDESGMPKERFSAEFPKEGPSILRIQQVVRGDSAAYFCASSISGSLADTQYFGPGTRLTVL.

This clone was recorded only once. The V call is TRBV25-1, the J call TRBJ2-3; D gene unclear. Germline V lookup: CDR1 MGHDK, CDR2 SYGVNS. Trimming removed 8 bases at V and 3 bases at J, with 15 bases between. The length of the CDR3 is 14 residues. CDR3 in amino acids: CASAENLGTDTQYF. CDR3 DNA sequence: TGTGCCAGCGCGGAGAACCTCGGGACAGATACGCAGTATTTT.

The CDR3 DNA is TGCGCCAGCATAGTAGGGGGCGCGGGAGATACGCAGTATTTT. Translation: CASIVGGAGDTQYF. The chain is built from TRBV5-1 and TRBJ2-3; TRBD1 agrees at 7 bases. The germline V gene has CDR1 SGHRS and CDR2 YFSETQ. Trimming cost V 6 bases and J 5 bases; bases outside gene matches: 9. This CDR3 is built from 14 residues.

The rearrangement links TRBV6-4 to TRBJ2-1, with 9 bases fitting TRBD2. V shed 5 bases, J shed 1 base, and the junction held 6 bases outside the gene matches. Per germline, CDR1 MRHNA and CDR2 SNTAGT. CDR3 length: 16 amino acids. In DNA, the CDR3 is TGTGCCAGCAGTCGTTATAGCGGGAGTTCCTACAATGAGCAGTTCTTC. The encoded protein is CASSRYSGSSYNEQFF.